This T cell receptor beta chain is drawn from a study of blood T cell repertoires in COVID-19. Looking at the study overall: T cells, B-cell-depleted T cells, or PBMCs provided the cDNA or gDNA that served as material.

V gave up 5 bases and J gave up 2 bases; unmatched junction bases: 17. This CDR3 comprises 19 residues. Germline CDR1 LNHDA, CDR2 SQIVND (reference sequence). Participant-reported clinical history was the basis for cohort assignment. Clones were sequenced by immunoSEQ multiplex PCR, and TCRdb holds only the in-frame ones, with some missing. The data contain approximately 170,000 clones, around 80% of them singletons. The clonotype originates from a woman in her 70s in a cohort exposed to, infected with or recovered from COVID-19 (not recorded which). The sample consisted of PBMCs or T cells enriched from blood (not recorded which). This rearrangement joins TRBV19 to TRBJ1-5; 8 bases match TRBD1. The CDR3 DNA reads as TGTGCCAGTAGTTACCTATCTCCAGGGGGCTCAGTGGGCAATCAGCCCCAGCATTTT. It codes for CASSYLSPGGSVGNQPQHF.